What follows are 29 T cell receptor beta chains derived from one specimen sequenced in a study of blood T cell repertoires in COVID-19. Only in-frame clones appear in the TCRdb table, and some are missing; sequencing was by immunoSEQ multiplex PCR. Of around 140,000 clones in the sample, 80% to 90% are singletons; the top ten hold more than 9%. Material for sequencing was peripheral blood. Receptors were obtained from a man between 60 and 75 years old with active or convalescent COVID-19.

The chain uses TRBV5-4 and TRBJ1-1; 12 nucleotides line up with TRBD1. Trimming took 4 bases from V and 6 from J; bases not matched to a gene: 4. The V gene's germline CDR1 is SGHNT and CDR2 YYREEE (reference sequence). The CDR3 sequence is 14 residues long. CDR3 amino acids: CASSGDRGPAEAFF. CDR3 sequence (DNA): TGTGCCAGCAGCGGGGACAGGGGGCCCGCTGAAGCTTTCTTT.

The sample holds one count of this clone. J is TRBJ1-5 and V is TRBV5-1; TRBD1 aligns across 7 bases. The CDR3 loop spans 14 amino acids. The trim removed 4 bases at V and 4 bases at J, leaving 5 bases unmatched. The germline CDR1 and CDR2 sequences are SGHRS and YFSETQ. This CDR3 is CASSPGTENQPQHF. The CDR3 nucleotides read TGCGCCAGCAGCCCAGGGACAGAAAATCAGCCCCAGCATTTT.

This clone appeared a single time. The rearrangement uses TRBV25-1 and TRBJ1-2; possibly TRBD1 for D (5 bases). Germline CDR1 MGHDK, CDR2 SYGVNS. The CDR3 extends over 16 amino acids. The V end was cut by 6 bases, the J end by 1 base, with 18 bases between. The CDR3 nucleotides are TGTGCCAGCAGACCAAGTCGATATGACAGTAACTATGGCTACACCTTC. Translation: CASRPSRYDSNYGYTF.

The rearrangement joins TRBV4-2 to TRBJ2-1, with D unresolved. This CDR3 has 16 residues. Between the trimmed V and J ends, which lost 0 bases and 0 bases, there was a span of 9 bases. Germline V gene data show CDR1 as LGHNA and CDR2 as YNFKEQ. CDR3 sequence: CASSQEWQISYNEQFF. CDR3 DNA sequence: TGTGCCAGCAGCCAAGAATGGCAGATCTCCTACAATGAGCAGTTCTTC.

The V call is TRBV5-1, the J call TRBJ2-1; tentative D call: TRBD2 (6 bases). V lost 10 bases to trimming and J lost 6 bases, with 23 bases between them. The CDR3 consists of 15 residues. The germline V gene encodes CDR1 SGHRS and CDR2 YFSETQ. The chain's CDR3 is CASGETSGKFNEQFF. The CDR3 region has the DNA TGCGCCTCCGGCGAGACTAGTGGGAAGTTCAATGAGCAGTTCTTC.

The chain carries TRBV7-9 and TRBJ2-7; possible D gene TRBD1, 5 bases. Germline V gene sequence: CDR1 SEHNR, CDR2 FQNEAQ (reference sequence). V was clipped by 5 bases and J by 9 bases, with 17 bases between them. The CDR3 extends over 13 amino acids. As DNA, the CDR3 is TGTGCCAGCAGCCCGTGGCCGCAGGGCGCGCAGTACTTC. It encodes CASSPWPQGAQYF. Full variable domain (outside the CDR3, taken from reference TRBV7-9 and TRBJ2-7): DTGVSQNPRHKITKRGQNVTFRCDPISEHNRLYWYRQTLGQGPEFLTYFQNEAQLEKSRLLSDRFSAERPKGSFSTLEIQRTEQGDSAMYLCASSPWPQGAQYFGPGTRLTVT.

The V and J genes are TRBV9 and TRBJ2-1, with 8 positions matching TRBD2. Trimming at V came to 4 bases and at J to 3 bases, leaving 6 bases not matched to a gene. The CDR3 has 15 amino acids. CDR1 and CDR2 (germline): SGDLS, YYNGEE. CDR3 sequence (DNA): TGTGCCAGCAGCTCGGGACTAGGGGGCTACAATGAGCAGTTCTTC. Its translation is CASSSGLGGYNEQFF.

This chain links TRBV19 with TRBJ1-6; tentative D call: TRBD1 (5 bases). The V and J ends lost 7 bases and 4 bases respectively, with 11 bases between them. This CDR3 spans 14 amino acids. Germline V gene lookup returns CDR1 LNHDA and CDR2 SQIVND (reference sequence). The CDR3 region has the DNA TGTGCCAGTACCCGGGACTCTTATAATTCACCCCTCCACTTT. Its protein product is CASTRDSYNSPLHF.

V and J are TRBV6-6 and TRBJ2-3; no firm D call. Trimming took 2 bases from V and 4 from J, leaving 10 bases between them. The CDR3 consists of 14 residues. Germline loops: CDR1 MNHNY, CDR2 SVGAGI (reference sequence). As DNA, the CDR3 is TGTGCCAGCAGTTACCCTATTGGTGCAGATACGCAGTATTTT. This translates into CASSYPIGADTQYF.

V gene TRBV5-8 combines with J gene TRBJ1-5, with D unclear. The CDR3 loop spans 15 amino acids. V was clipped by 0 bases and J by 0 bases, with 7 bases between them. The V gene's germline CDR1 is SGHTS and CDR2 YDEGEE. In nucleotides, the CDR3 is TGTGCCAGCAGCTTGGGCAGGATTAGCAATCAGCCCCAGCATTTT. This encodes CASSLGRISNQPQHF.

This clone has a single count. V is TRBV5-1 and J is TRBJ2-1; 9 bases fit TRBD1. The CDR3 totals 14 residues. V dropped 2 bases and J dropped 9; count of bases not matched to a gene: 6. From germline, CDR1 is SGHRS and CDR2 YFSETQ. The CDR3 protein is CASSFPGTGTEQFF. For the CDR3, the DNA is TGCGCCAGCAGCTTCCCCGGGACAGGGACTGAGCAGTTCTTC.

The chain has TRBV7-3 and TRBJ2-3, with 10 bases fitting TRBD2. Trimming cost V 6 bases and J 5 bases; bases outside gene matches: 8. Germline CDR1 and CDR2: SGHTA and FQGTGA. The CDR3 runs 15 residues. CDR3 nucleotide sequence: TGTGCCAGCAGTTCCGGGACTAGCGAGGGAGATACGCAGTATTTT. It specifies CASSSGTSEGDTQYF.

The chain combines TRBV5-1 with TRBJ2-7; no clear D gene. This CDR3 comprises 14 residues. V was cut by 0 bases and J by 4 bases, with 11 bases left in between. Germline V gives CDR1 SGHRS, CDR2 YFSETQ. CDR3 residues: CASSLVATEYEQYF. CDR3 DNA sequence: TGCGCCAGCAGCTTGGTGGCAACCGAATACGAGCAGTACTTC.

The chain links TRBV14 to TRBJ1-6, with a tentative D call TRBD1 (6 bases). Germline CDR1 and CDR2: SGHDN and FVKESK. CDR3 length: 18 residues. V lost 2 bases and J lost 1, with 15 bases in between. The CDR3 DNA sequence: TGTGCCAGCAGCCAACCGGGGACAAAAGGGTCCTATAATTCACCCCTCCACTTT. Translated: CASSQPGTKGSYNSPLHF.

The gene calls are TRBV11-2 and TRBJ1-1; 9 bases agree with TRBD1. CDR1 SGHAT and CDR2 FQNNGV come from the germline V gene. The CDR3 length is 14 residues. The V and J ends lost 5 bases and 6 bases, in that order; junction bases with no gene match: 7. The chain's CDR3 is CASSLGQGSPEAFF. In nucleotides, the CDR3 is TGTGCCAGCAGCCTTGGACAGGGGAGTCCTGAAGCTTTCTTT.

The rearrangement joins TRBV5-4 to TRBJ2-7; perhaps TRBD2 as D (5 bases). V lost 0 bases to trimming and J lost 2 bases, with 15 bases between them. This CDR3 is built from 16 residues. The germline gives CDR1 SGHNT, CDR2 YYREEE (reference sequence). CDR3 sequence reads: CASSLELGGLTYEQYF. In DNA, the CDR3 is TGTGCCAGCAGCTTGGAACTGGGCGGGCTTACCTACGAGCAGTACTTC.

This clone was observed once. This chain connects TRBV2 to TRBJ1-2; TRBD1 matches 7 bases. Germline V CDR1 and CDR2: SNHLY, FYNNEI. With V trimmed by 7 bases and J by 1 base, 9 bases remained unmatched. This CDR3 contains 15 residues. The chain's CDR3 is CASTFIRDSNYGYTF. In DNA form, the CDR3 reads TGTGCCAGCACCTTCATCCGGGACAGTAACTATGGCTACACCTTC. The variable domain in full, with the rest retrieved from reference TRBV2 and TRBJ1-2, is EPEVTQTPSHQVTQMGQEVILRCVPISNHLYFYWYRQILGQKVEFLVSFYNNEISEKSEIFDDQFSVERPDGSNFTLKIRSTKLEDSAMYFCASTFIRDSNYGYTFGSGTRLTVV.

The genes are TRBV7-8 and TRBJ1-5, with 7 bases aligning to TRBD1. Germline V gene lookup returns CDR1 SGHVS and CDR2 FQNEAQ. This CDR3 is built from 17 residues. The V and J ends lost 3 bases and 0 bases, in that order; junction bases with no gene match: 8. The CDR3 here is CASSFGTVTFSNQPQHF. DNA of the CDR3: TGTGCCAGCAGCTTCGGGACAGTGACTTTTAGCAATCAGCCCCAGCATTTT.

The chain is built from TRBV20-1 and TRBJ2-1; 11 bases align to TRBD1. V was pared by 6 bases and J by 15 bases, with 7 bases of the junction left unmatched. CDR3 size: 11 residues. Germline V gives CDR1 DFQATT, CDR2 SNEGSKA (reference sequence). CDR3 in amino acids: CSARTGGNPFF. CDR3 DNA sequence: TGCAGTGCCCGGACAGGGGGCAATCCGTTCTTC.

This chain uses TRBV10-2 with TRBJ1-2, with no clear D. The germline V and J ends were trimmed by 8 bases and 3 bases, with 10 bases remaining between them. This CDR3 is 12 amino acids long. From germline, CDR1 is WSHSY and CDR2 SAAADI. The CDR3 region has the DNA TGCGCCAGCCGTCGCGATGACTATGGCTACACCTTC. This codes for CASRRDDYGYTF.

V gene TRBV6-5 combines with J gene TRBJ1-4; 10 positions match TRBD1. The V segment lost 0 bases and the J segment 7 bases; nucleotides outside the gene matches: 2. There are 15 residues in the CDR3. Germline CDR1 MNHEY, CDR2 SVGAGI. In nucleotides, the CDR3 is TGTGCCAGCAGTTACTCGGACAGGGGGAGTGAAAAACTGTTTTTT. Protein sequence: CASSYSDRGSEKLFF.

The rearrangement joins TRBV6-5 to TRBJ1-2, with unresolved D. This CDR3 comprises 13 residues. Looked up from germline, CDR1 is MNHEY and CDR2 is SVGAGI. Between the trimmed V and J ends, which lost 6 bases and 4 bases, there was a span of 12 bases. Here the CDR3 reads CASRTLGGYGYTF. CDR3 coding DNA: TGTGCCAGCAGGACACTAGGTGGCTATGGCTACACCTTC.

V gene TRBV28 combines with J gene TRBJ1-3; TRBD1 agrees at 7 bases. There are 22 residues in the CDR3. Germline trimming cut 2 bases from V and 0 bases from J; bases unmatched to any gene: 22. Germline V lookup: CDR1 MDHEN, CDR2 SYDVKM. CDR3 amino acids: CASSLPLDRANSSPYSGNTIYF. CDR3 bases: TGTGCCAGCAGTTTACCGCTAGACAGGGCTAATAGTAGTCCCTACTCTGGAAACACCATATATTTT.

The rearrangement joins TRBV28 to TRBJ1-4, with D tentatively TRBD1 (5 bases). CDR3 size: 15 residues. Germline values: CDR1 MDHEN, CDR2 SYDVKM. Deletions cut 1 base from V and 3 bases from J, with 9 bases between. CDR3 region: CASSLSGGANEKLFF. The CDR3 DNA sequence: TGTGCCAGCAGTTTATCCGGGGGGGCTAATGAAAAACTGTTTTTT.

This chain links TRBV6-6 with TRBJ2-2; 13 positions agree with TRBD2. The CDR3 consists of 22 residues. The J segment lost 2 bases and the V segment lost 5 bases, leaving 20 bases of the junction unmatched. Germline V gene lookup returns CDR1 MNHNY and CDR2 SVGAGI (reference sequence). The CDR3 reads CASSLPLGRTSGRVTNTGELFF. In DNA, the CDR3 is TGTGCCAGCAGTCTCCCTTTAGGTAGGACTAGCGGGAGAGTTACTAACACCGGGGAGCTGTTTTTT.

V and J are TRBV25-1 and TRBJ1-6; D gene unclear. CDR1 is MGHDK, CDR2 SYGVNS, per germline. V lost 2 bases, J lost 8 bases, and 16 bases lay in between. This CDR3 comprises 16 residues. The CDR3 sequence is CASSEIGREVDSPLHF. CDR3 nucleotides: TGTGCCAGCAGTGAAATCGGGCGGGAGGTGGATTCACCCCTCCACTTT.

This clone has only one observation. V usage is TRBV27 and J usage is TRBJ1-2; TRBD1 is a possible D gene (5 bases). The CDR3 has 12 residues. Deletions cut 6 bases from V and 3 bases from J, with 8 bases between. The germline gives CDR1 MNHEY, CDR2 SMNVEV (reference sequence). In DNA, the CDR3 is TGTGCCAGCAGAGACAGTTACTATGGCTACACCTTC. Translating it yields CASRDSYYGYTF.

The CDR3 is CAAAPGPNRGGYTF. CDR3 nucleotides: TGTGCCGCTGCCCCCGGGCCGAATCGGGGGGGCTACACCTTC. The chain links TRBV19 to TRBJ1-2; a weak D match, TRBD1 (5 bases). From germline, CDR1 is LNHDA and CDR2 SQIVND (reference sequence). With 11 bases removed from V and 8 bases from J, the gap between germline ends came to 24 bases. The CDR3 runs to 14 residues.

This chain links TRBV19 with TRBJ1-2; D unclear. CDR3 length equals 13 residues. V was clipped by 4 bases and J by 1 base, with 7 bases between them. Germline CDR1 LNHDA, CDR2 SQIVND (reference sequence). The CDR3 loop reads CASSTAGNYGYTF. CDR3 coding DNA: TGTGCCAGTAGTACTGCGGGTAACTATGGCTACACCTTC. The full variable domain, with the rest looked up from reference TRBV19 and TRBJ1-2, is DGGITQSPKYLFRKEGQNVTLSCEQNLNHDAMYWYRQDPGQGLRLIYYSQIVNDFQKGDIAEGYSVSREKKESFPLTVTSAQKNPTAFYLCASSTAGNYGYTFGSGTRLTVV.